Following are 21 T cell receptor beta chains from one sample sequenced in a study of Tregs in tolerant kidney transplant recipients. The protocol was immunoSEQ multiplex PCR, while the TCRdb copy is restricted to in-frame clones and leaves out a portion. The sample spans around 48,000 clones; the ten largest clones claim about 0.85%. The specimen was CD4+ T cells from blood, collected before the transplant. The receptors derive from a human donor who received a combined kidney and bone marrow transplant.

With regard to this clone: Read sequence stops 3 residues before the CDR3 end, and the germline J gene provides the missing end. The chain links TRBV2 to TRBJ1-4; D unclear. Germline CDR1 reads SNHLY; CDR2 reads FYNNEI. V was clipped by 2 bases and J by 5 bases, with 9 bases between them. The CDR3 is 14 amino acids. CDR3 residues: CASSEPPLNEKLFF. CDR3 DNA (partial): TGTGCCAGCAGTGAACCCCCCCTAAATGAAAAA.

Of note for this clone: Sequencing ends 3 residues short of the CDR3 end; the germline J gene provides the rest. The chain uses TRBV2 and TRBJ1-4; D is possibly TRBD1 (5 bases). V was shortened by 2 bases and J by 6 bases, with 13 bases between the two germline ends. CDR1 SNHLY and CDR2 FYNNEI come from the germline V gene. This CDR3 has 15 residues. The CDR3 region is CASSETQGGHEKLFF. The CDR3 DNA, read in part, is TGTGCCAGCAGTGAAACGCAGGGAGGGCATGAAAAA.

As regards this clone: The missing CDR3 end, 3 residues past where the read stops, is filled in from the germline J gene. V is TRBV19 and J is TRBJ1-6, with 9 nucleotides matching TRBD1. V dropped 5 bases and J dropped 7; count of bases not matched to a gene: 6. The germline gives CDR1 LNHDA, CDR2 SQIVND (reference sequence). This CDR3 spans 15 amino acids. CDR3 protein: CASSPQTGGNSPLHF. CDR3 bases read: TGTGCCAGTAGTCCTCAGACAGGGGGGAATTCACCC.

On this clone: The observed sequence ends 3 residues before the CDR3 terminus, with the missing tail filled in from the germline J gene. The chain combines TRBV29-1 with TRBJ2-7, with 15 bases that match TRBD2. This CDR3 has 16 residues. The ends lost 6 bases at V and 0 bases at J; junction bases unmatched: 6. CDR1 and CDR2 (germline): SQVTM, ANQGSEA. Incomplete CDR3 DNA: TGCAGCGTCACTGGACTAGCGGGAGGGAGCTCCTACGAG. Protein: CSVTGLAGGSSYE. The full-length CDR3 reads as CSVTGLAGGSSYEQYF.

In the case of this clone: Its ends do not fully match the called genes, so a read error is possible. With the read ending 3 residues before the CDR3 end, the germline J gene is used to fill in that end. This chain uses TRBV2 with TRBJ2-3, with unresolved D. Per germline, CDR1 SNHLY and CDR2 FYNNEI. This CDR3 is built from 14 residues. The sequenced CDR3 bases are TGTGCCAGCAGTCGCCTGACTGGCACGGATACG. This sequence encodes CASSRLTGTDT. The whole CDR3 sequence is CASSRLTGTDTQYF.

As concerns this clone: The read is 3 residues too short to cover the CDR3 end, so that end is filled in from the germline J gene. The chain carries TRBV7-6 and TRBJ1-2; D not certain. CDR1 is SGHVS and CDR2 is FNYEAQ in the germline V gene. This CDR3 region has 13 residues. The V end was cut by 6 bases, the J end by 2 bases, with 10 bases between. CDR3 DNA, as far as it was read: TGTGCCAGCAGTAGGACTCAGAACTATGGC. Encoded protein: CASSRTQNYG. The entire CDR3 reads CASSRTQNYGYTF.

A word on this clone: The read ends 3 residues before the CDR3 terminus; that terminus is restored from the germline J gene. The genes are TRBV19 and TRBJ2-2; D possibly corresponds to TRBD1 (5 bases). The V and J ends lost 1 base and 7 bases respectively, with 13 bases between them. The CDR3 has 15 residues. Germline CDR1 and CDR2: LNHDA and SQIVND (reference sequence). CDR3 in amino acids: CASSIATGRHGELFF. The sequenced CDR3 bases are TGTGCCAGTAGTATAGCCACAGGCCGTCACGGGGAG.

Note on this clone: The read halts 3 residues ahead of the CDR3 end, with the missing end drawn from the germline J gene. J is TRBJ2-3 and V is TRBV6-2 or TRBV6-3; 7 positions match TRBD1. V trimming: 4 bases; J trimming: 1 base; junction bases outside the gene matches: 8. The CDR3 length is 16 residues. Germline CDR1 MNHEY, CDR2 SVGEGT. CDR3 bases read: TGTGCCAGCAGTTCTTACAGGGGTGATGGCACAGATACG. It yields the protein CASSSYRGDGTDT. The whole CDR3 protein is CASSSYRGDGTDTQYF.

About this clone itself: The read halts 3 residues ahead of the CDR3 end, with the missing end drawn from the germline J gene. V is TRBV20-1 and J is TRBJ2-1; 11 nucleotides align to TRBD2. Trimming cost V 6 bases and J 8 bases; bases outside gene matches: 12. The CDR3 spans 15 residues. Germline V gene sequence: CDR1 DFQATT, CDR2 SNEGSKA (reference sequence). CDR3 DNA (partial): TGCAGTGCGGAACTTAGCGGGAGGGCCTTCTATGAG. Its translation is CSAELSGRAFYE. In full, the CDR3 is CSAELSGRAFYEQFF.

Worth noting for this clone: With the read ending 3 residues before the CDR3 end, the germline J gene is used to fill in that end. V and J are TRBV2 and TRBJ1-5, with 8 bases matching TRBD1. J was trimmed by 6 bases and V by 6 bases; bases with no gene match: 4. CDR3 size: 13 residues. Germline-derived CDR1 and CDR2 are SNHLY and FYNNEI. CDR3 region: CASRTGGSQPQHF. The sequenced part of the CDR3 DNA is TGTGCCAGCAGAACAGGGGGGAGTCAGCCC. Full variable domain (outside the CDR3, taken from reference TRBV2 and TRBJ1-5): EPEVTQTPSHQVTQMGQEVILRCVPISNHLYFYWYRQILGQKVEFLVSFYNNEISEKSEIFDDQFSVERPDGSNFTLKIRSTKLEDSAMYFCASRTGGSQPQHFGDGTRLSIL.

Notes on this clone: From the germline J gene comes the end of the CDR3, since the read stops 3 residues before it. The J gene is TRBJ2-7, the V gene TRBV18; either TRBD1 or TRBD2 may supply D (6 bases each). Germline assignment: CDR1 KGHSH and CDR2 LQKENI. V was clipped by 4 bases and J by 4 bases, with 14 bases between them. This CDR3 spans 14 amino acids. Partial CDR3 DNA: TGTGCCAGCTCACGGGGGCGGGACGGGTACGAG. Protein product: CASSRGRDGYE. The complete CDR3 sequence is CASSRGRDGYEQYF.

CDR3: CSARPGLAGGYNEQFF. The CDR3 bases that were read are TGCAGTGCTAGACCCGGACTAGCGGGGGGGTACAATGAG. This chain joins TRBV20-1 and TRBJ2-1; 15 bases align to TRBD2. The read ends 3 residues early relative to the CDR3; the germline J gene fills the gap. Germline V gene sequence: CDR1 DFQATT, CDR2 SNEGSKA (reference sequence). The CDR3 is 16 residues long. V lost 2 bases to trimming and J lost 4 bases; unmatched junction nucleotides: 3.

Points on this clone: The read is 3 residues too short to cover the CDR3 end, so that end is filled in from the germline J gene. The chain recombines TRBV20-1 with TRBJ2-5, with D maybe TRBD1 (5 bases). The CDR3 consists of 13 residues. Looked up from germline, CDR1 is DFQATT and CDR2 is SNEGSKA (reference sequence). Trimming took off 1 base at V and 0 bases at J, with 6 bases between the two ends. The CDR3: CSARGQYQETQYF. The sequenced part of the CDR3 DNA is TGCAGTGCTAGAGGACAGTACCAAGAGACC.

Details on this clone: The read ends 3 residues shy of where the CDR3 ends; the end is completed using the germline J gene. The chain employs TRBV29-1 and TRBJ2-3, with a weak D call TRBD1 (5 bases). The length of the CDR3 is 13 residues. Trimming shortened V by 8 bases and J by 2 bases, and 14 bases separated the two germline ends. CDR1 is SQVTM, CDR2 ANQGSEA, per germline. The covered CDR3 bases are TGCAGCTCAGCGACAGATTTCACAGATACG. Protein: CSSATDFTDT. The entire CDR3 is CSSATDFTDTQYF.

The CDR3 DNA, read in part, is TGTGCCAGCAGCTTATCGCCAGGGGGCAGAGATACG. This gives the protein CASSLSPGGRDT. The whole CDR3 region reads CASSLSPGGRDTQYF. The chain has TRBV7-3 and TRBJ2-3, with TRBD1 matching 8 bases. The read ends 3 residues early relative to the CDR3; the germline J gene fills the gap. Looked up from germline, CDR1 is SGHTA and CDR2 is FQGTGA. Trimming took 2 bases from V and 5 from J; bases not matched to a gene: 6. The CDR3 covers 15 residues. Supplemented by reference TRBV7-3 and TRBJ2-3, the full variable domain reads GAGVSQTPSNKVTEKGKYVELRCDPISGHTALYWYRQSLGQGPEFLIYFQGTGAADDSGLPNDRFFAVRPEGSVSTLKIQRTERGDSAVYLCASSLSPGGRDTQYFGPGTRLTVL.

On this clone itself: The read terminates 3 residues before the CDR3 end, so the remaining end is supplied by the germline J gene. The chain employs TRBV7-2 and TRBJ2-1; D gene ambiguous. The CDR3 loop spans 13 amino acids. Deletions cut 3 bases from V and 7 bases from J, with 10 bases between. CDR1 and CDR2 from the germline V gene are SGHTA and FQGNSA. The covered CDR3 bases are TGTGCCAGCAGCTTTAAAGGGCAGAATGAG. Protein product: CASSFKGQNE. The CDR3 as a whole reads CASSFKGQNEQFF.

Comments on this clone: The read ends 3 residues before the CDR3 terminus; that terminus is restored from the germline J gene. The chain joins TRBV19 to TRBJ1-4, with TRBD1 matching over 7 bases. The CDR3 is 15 amino acids. From germline, CDR1 is LNHDA and CDR2 SQIVND (reference sequence). With 4 bases clipped from V and 2 bases from J, the junction kept 4 bases outside the gene matches. The part of the CDR3 DNA that was read is TGTGCCAGTAGTAAACCGACAGGGACTAATGAAAAA. This gives the protein CASSKPTGTNEK. In full, the CDR3 reads CASSKPTGTNEKLFF.

As concerns this clone: Read coverage stops 3 residues before the CDR3 terminus; the germline J gene supplies the remainder. The chain combines TRBV6-4 with TRBJ1-6; D is possibly TRBD1 (6 bases). Germline loops: CDR1 MRHNA, CDR2 SNTAGT. Trimming took off 4 bases at V and 8 bases at J, with 12 bases between the two ends. This CDR3 is built from 14 residues. CDR3 DNA (partial): TGTGCCAGCAGTGCAAACAGGGATTATTCACCC. Translated: CASSANRDYSP. The complete CDR3 reads CASSANRDYSPLHF.

About this clone: The read ends 3 residues shy of where the CDR3 ends; the end is completed using the germline J gene. The chain employs TRBV30 and TRBJ1-6; 7 bases are shared with TRBD1. The trim removed 0 bases at V and 8 bases at J, leaving 7 bases unmatched. Germline-derived CDR1 and CDR2 are GTSNPN and SVGIG (reference sequence). The CDR3 totals 15 residues. The CDR3 is CAWSVQGTTDSPLHF. The DNA read from the CDR3 is TGTGCCTGGAGTGTACAGGGGACAACCGATTCACCC.

With respect to this clone: The CDR3 end lies 3 residues beyond the end of the read and is filled in from the germline J gene. The genes are TRBV6-2 or TRBV6-3 and TRBJ2-7; 7 bases are a match to TRBD2. From germline, CDR1 is MNHEY and CDR2 SVGEGT. V was pared by 7 bases and J by 6 bases, with 15 bases of the junction left unmatched. This CDR3 has 15 residues. The CDR3: CASKPSGLPPSEQYF. CDR3 bases read: TGTGCCAGCAAACCTAGCGGCTTACCCCCGTCCGAG.

As concerns this clone: Sequencing ends 3 residues short of the CDR3 end; the germline J gene provides the rest. The chain couples TRBV10-3 to TRBJ1-2; D is perhaps TRBD1 (6 bases). This CDR3 has 13 residues. CDR1 is ENHRY and CDR2 is SYGVKD in the germline V gene. V lost 8 bases and J lost 2, with 12 bases in between. The CDR3 DNA, read in part, is TGTGCCATCTCCCAAGGACAGAACTATGGC. Translation gives CAISQGQNYG. The whole CDR3 sequence is CAISQGQNYGYTF.